A selection of T cell receptor beta chains follows, all from one sample in a study of regulatory T cells in long-lasting Graves disease. TCRdb ran MiXCR on the multiplex PCR reads and lists one entry per CDR3 protein. The sample includes about 370,000 distinct CDR3 sequences, roughly 15% of them seen just once. This specimen was peripheral blood mononuclear cells (PBMCs), taken at new diagnosis, from a patient treated with antithyroid drugs. The receptors originated from a female donor with Graves disease. CDR3s include the opening cysteine and the closing phenylalanine or tryptophan. D genes are given only for firm matches. Clone size is not always given. Where it is, it says once, few, many or a class for expanded clones.

CDR3aa	CDR3nt	d_gene	j_gene	abundance	v_gene
CSVLQGSWYNEQFF	TGCAGCGTTCTTCAGGGTTCGTGGTACAATGAGCAGTTCTTC	NA	TRBJ2-1	few	TRBV29-1
CASSAGTLNEKLFF	TGTGCCAGCAGCGCCGGGACCCTTAATGAAAAACTGTTTTTT	NA	TRBJ1-4	few	TRBV6-1
CATSDPDTDTQYF	TGTGCCACCAGTGATCCTGATACAGATACGCAGTATTTT	NA	TRBJ2-3	many	TRBV24-1
CASSLAGGAYNEQFF	TGCGCCAGCAGTCTAGCGGGGGGTGCTTACAATGAGCAGTTCTTC	TRBD2	TRBJ2-1	NA	TRBV10-2
CASSLRESGYNEQFF	TGTGCCAGCAGTCTGCGGGAGAGCGGCTACAATGAGCAGTTCTTC	TRBD2	TRBJ2-1	many	TRBV27
CASSSQKAGAKNIQYF	TGCGCCAGCAGCTCCCAAAAGGCCGGGGCCAAAAACATTCAGTACTTC	NA	TRBJ2-4	NA	TRBV5-1
CASSSWTSGQRNEQFF	TGTGCCAGCAGCTCCTGGACTAGCGGCCAGAGGAATGAGCAGTTCTTC	TRBD2	TRBJ2-1	many	TRBV5-5
CASSPVGLASSTDTQYF	TGCGCCAGCAGCCCCGTCGGACTAGCGTCTAGCACAGATACGCAGTATTTT	TRBD2	TRBJ2-3	many	TRBV5-1
CASSHVAGGPAEQFF	TGCGCCAGCAGCCACGTAGCGGGGGGGCCAGCTGAGCAGTTCTTC	TRBD2	TRBJ2-1	few	TRBV4-1
CASSLGSQGTTGELFF	TGTGCCAGCAGCTTAGGGTCGCAGGGGACGACCGGGGAGCTGTTTTTT	NA	TRBJ2-2	few	TRBV7-8
CATSEMGLGAKNIQYF	TGTGCCACCAGTGAAATGGGACTGGGGGCCAAAAACATTCAGTACTTC	NA	TRBJ2-4	NA	TRBV24-1
CASSYSIQGVETQYF	TGTGCCAGCAGTTACTCGATTCAAGGGGTAGAGACCCAGTACTTC	NA	TRBJ2-5	many	TRBV6-5
CATSRDPKANTGELFF	TGTGCCACCAGCAGAGATCCCAAAGCGAACACCGGGGAGCTGTTTTTT	NA	TRBJ2-2	few	TRBV15
CASSLWGAIHEQFF	TGTGCCAGCAGCTTGTGGGGGGCCATCCATGAGCAGTTCTTC	NA	TRBJ2-1	NA	TRBV7-3
CATRIGVSDEQYF	TGTGCCACCCGGATTGGCGTATCCGACGAGCAGTACTTC	NA	TRBJ2-7	few	TRBV10-3
CSARDLSNEQFF	TGCAGTGCTAGAGATCTAAGCAATGAGCAGTTCTTC	NA	TRBJ2-1	many	TRBV20-1
CSVEDSGEYEQYF	TGCAGCGTTGAAGATTCTGGCGAGTACGAGCAGTACTTC	NA	TRBJ2-7	NA	TRBV29-1
CASSLEVSGYGYTF	TGTGCCAGCAGTTTGGAGGTTTCGGGCTATGGCTACACCTTC	NA	TRBJ1-2	many	TRBV12-3/TRBV12-4
CASSEGTDEKLFF	TGTGCCAGCAGTGAAGGGACGGATGAAAAACTGTTTTTT	NA	TRBJ1-4	many	TRBV6-1
CASTHGSQLGTEAFF	TGTGCCAGCACCCATGGATCTCAGCTAGGGACTGAAGCTTTCTTT	NA	TRBJ1-1	many	TRBV13
CASSPGGAAGGYTEAFF	TGTGCCAGCAGCCCAGGGGGGGCCGCCGGGGGCTACACTGAAGCTTTCTTT	TRBD1	TRBJ1-1	NA	TRBV7-2
CSAITDNNEQFF	TGCAGTGCTATAACAGACAACAATGAGCAGTTCTTC	NA	TRBJ2-1	many	TRBV20-1
CASSLSSLSSNQPQHF	TGTGCCAGCAGTTTAAGTTCCCTCTCAAGCAATCAGCCCCAGCATTTT	NA	TRBJ1-5	once	TRBV27
CASSRDRGRGNTEAFF	TGTGCCAGCAGTCGGGACAGGGGGCGAGGGAACACTGAAGCTTTCTTT	TRBD1	TRBJ1-1	many	TRBV2
CAWSFGSGYGYTF	TGTGCCTGGAGTTTCGGCTCTGGTTATGGCTACACCTTC	NA	TRBJ1-2	many	TRBV30
CASSGTEKLFF	TGTGCCAGCAGTGGTACTGAAAAACTGTTTTTT	NA	TRBJ1-4	many	TRBV2
CASSVRLAETQYF	TGTGCCAGCAGTGTGAGACTAGCGGAGACCCAGTACTTC	TRBD2	TRBJ2-5	NA	TRBV2
CASSLFFEQGGIRGYTF	TGTGCCAGCAGTTTATTTTTCGAGCAGGGGGGTATCCGTGGCTACACCTTC	TRBD1	TRBJ1-2	many	TRBV27
CASSQETEGITDTQYF	TGTGCCAGCAGCCAAGAAACTGAGGGAATCACAGATACGCAGTATTTT	NA	TRBJ2-3	many	TRBV4-2
CASSPDRGATGELFF	TGTGCCAGCAGTCCGGACAGGGGTGCCACCGGGGAGCTGTTTTTT	TRBD1	TRBJ2-2	many	TRBV12-3/TRBV12-4
CASSASGSGANVLTF	TGTGCCAGCAGCGCAAGTGGTTCTGGGGCCAACGTCCTGACTTTC	NA	TRBJ2-6	few	TRBV9
CASSPGTGDQPQHF	TGCGCCAGCAGCCCAGGGACAGGGGATCAGCCCCAGCATTTT	TRBD1	TRBJ1-5	many	TRBV5-1
CASSFYSYEQYF	TGTGCCAGCAGTTTCTACTCCTACGAGCAGTACTTC	NA	TRBJ2-7	many	TRBV2